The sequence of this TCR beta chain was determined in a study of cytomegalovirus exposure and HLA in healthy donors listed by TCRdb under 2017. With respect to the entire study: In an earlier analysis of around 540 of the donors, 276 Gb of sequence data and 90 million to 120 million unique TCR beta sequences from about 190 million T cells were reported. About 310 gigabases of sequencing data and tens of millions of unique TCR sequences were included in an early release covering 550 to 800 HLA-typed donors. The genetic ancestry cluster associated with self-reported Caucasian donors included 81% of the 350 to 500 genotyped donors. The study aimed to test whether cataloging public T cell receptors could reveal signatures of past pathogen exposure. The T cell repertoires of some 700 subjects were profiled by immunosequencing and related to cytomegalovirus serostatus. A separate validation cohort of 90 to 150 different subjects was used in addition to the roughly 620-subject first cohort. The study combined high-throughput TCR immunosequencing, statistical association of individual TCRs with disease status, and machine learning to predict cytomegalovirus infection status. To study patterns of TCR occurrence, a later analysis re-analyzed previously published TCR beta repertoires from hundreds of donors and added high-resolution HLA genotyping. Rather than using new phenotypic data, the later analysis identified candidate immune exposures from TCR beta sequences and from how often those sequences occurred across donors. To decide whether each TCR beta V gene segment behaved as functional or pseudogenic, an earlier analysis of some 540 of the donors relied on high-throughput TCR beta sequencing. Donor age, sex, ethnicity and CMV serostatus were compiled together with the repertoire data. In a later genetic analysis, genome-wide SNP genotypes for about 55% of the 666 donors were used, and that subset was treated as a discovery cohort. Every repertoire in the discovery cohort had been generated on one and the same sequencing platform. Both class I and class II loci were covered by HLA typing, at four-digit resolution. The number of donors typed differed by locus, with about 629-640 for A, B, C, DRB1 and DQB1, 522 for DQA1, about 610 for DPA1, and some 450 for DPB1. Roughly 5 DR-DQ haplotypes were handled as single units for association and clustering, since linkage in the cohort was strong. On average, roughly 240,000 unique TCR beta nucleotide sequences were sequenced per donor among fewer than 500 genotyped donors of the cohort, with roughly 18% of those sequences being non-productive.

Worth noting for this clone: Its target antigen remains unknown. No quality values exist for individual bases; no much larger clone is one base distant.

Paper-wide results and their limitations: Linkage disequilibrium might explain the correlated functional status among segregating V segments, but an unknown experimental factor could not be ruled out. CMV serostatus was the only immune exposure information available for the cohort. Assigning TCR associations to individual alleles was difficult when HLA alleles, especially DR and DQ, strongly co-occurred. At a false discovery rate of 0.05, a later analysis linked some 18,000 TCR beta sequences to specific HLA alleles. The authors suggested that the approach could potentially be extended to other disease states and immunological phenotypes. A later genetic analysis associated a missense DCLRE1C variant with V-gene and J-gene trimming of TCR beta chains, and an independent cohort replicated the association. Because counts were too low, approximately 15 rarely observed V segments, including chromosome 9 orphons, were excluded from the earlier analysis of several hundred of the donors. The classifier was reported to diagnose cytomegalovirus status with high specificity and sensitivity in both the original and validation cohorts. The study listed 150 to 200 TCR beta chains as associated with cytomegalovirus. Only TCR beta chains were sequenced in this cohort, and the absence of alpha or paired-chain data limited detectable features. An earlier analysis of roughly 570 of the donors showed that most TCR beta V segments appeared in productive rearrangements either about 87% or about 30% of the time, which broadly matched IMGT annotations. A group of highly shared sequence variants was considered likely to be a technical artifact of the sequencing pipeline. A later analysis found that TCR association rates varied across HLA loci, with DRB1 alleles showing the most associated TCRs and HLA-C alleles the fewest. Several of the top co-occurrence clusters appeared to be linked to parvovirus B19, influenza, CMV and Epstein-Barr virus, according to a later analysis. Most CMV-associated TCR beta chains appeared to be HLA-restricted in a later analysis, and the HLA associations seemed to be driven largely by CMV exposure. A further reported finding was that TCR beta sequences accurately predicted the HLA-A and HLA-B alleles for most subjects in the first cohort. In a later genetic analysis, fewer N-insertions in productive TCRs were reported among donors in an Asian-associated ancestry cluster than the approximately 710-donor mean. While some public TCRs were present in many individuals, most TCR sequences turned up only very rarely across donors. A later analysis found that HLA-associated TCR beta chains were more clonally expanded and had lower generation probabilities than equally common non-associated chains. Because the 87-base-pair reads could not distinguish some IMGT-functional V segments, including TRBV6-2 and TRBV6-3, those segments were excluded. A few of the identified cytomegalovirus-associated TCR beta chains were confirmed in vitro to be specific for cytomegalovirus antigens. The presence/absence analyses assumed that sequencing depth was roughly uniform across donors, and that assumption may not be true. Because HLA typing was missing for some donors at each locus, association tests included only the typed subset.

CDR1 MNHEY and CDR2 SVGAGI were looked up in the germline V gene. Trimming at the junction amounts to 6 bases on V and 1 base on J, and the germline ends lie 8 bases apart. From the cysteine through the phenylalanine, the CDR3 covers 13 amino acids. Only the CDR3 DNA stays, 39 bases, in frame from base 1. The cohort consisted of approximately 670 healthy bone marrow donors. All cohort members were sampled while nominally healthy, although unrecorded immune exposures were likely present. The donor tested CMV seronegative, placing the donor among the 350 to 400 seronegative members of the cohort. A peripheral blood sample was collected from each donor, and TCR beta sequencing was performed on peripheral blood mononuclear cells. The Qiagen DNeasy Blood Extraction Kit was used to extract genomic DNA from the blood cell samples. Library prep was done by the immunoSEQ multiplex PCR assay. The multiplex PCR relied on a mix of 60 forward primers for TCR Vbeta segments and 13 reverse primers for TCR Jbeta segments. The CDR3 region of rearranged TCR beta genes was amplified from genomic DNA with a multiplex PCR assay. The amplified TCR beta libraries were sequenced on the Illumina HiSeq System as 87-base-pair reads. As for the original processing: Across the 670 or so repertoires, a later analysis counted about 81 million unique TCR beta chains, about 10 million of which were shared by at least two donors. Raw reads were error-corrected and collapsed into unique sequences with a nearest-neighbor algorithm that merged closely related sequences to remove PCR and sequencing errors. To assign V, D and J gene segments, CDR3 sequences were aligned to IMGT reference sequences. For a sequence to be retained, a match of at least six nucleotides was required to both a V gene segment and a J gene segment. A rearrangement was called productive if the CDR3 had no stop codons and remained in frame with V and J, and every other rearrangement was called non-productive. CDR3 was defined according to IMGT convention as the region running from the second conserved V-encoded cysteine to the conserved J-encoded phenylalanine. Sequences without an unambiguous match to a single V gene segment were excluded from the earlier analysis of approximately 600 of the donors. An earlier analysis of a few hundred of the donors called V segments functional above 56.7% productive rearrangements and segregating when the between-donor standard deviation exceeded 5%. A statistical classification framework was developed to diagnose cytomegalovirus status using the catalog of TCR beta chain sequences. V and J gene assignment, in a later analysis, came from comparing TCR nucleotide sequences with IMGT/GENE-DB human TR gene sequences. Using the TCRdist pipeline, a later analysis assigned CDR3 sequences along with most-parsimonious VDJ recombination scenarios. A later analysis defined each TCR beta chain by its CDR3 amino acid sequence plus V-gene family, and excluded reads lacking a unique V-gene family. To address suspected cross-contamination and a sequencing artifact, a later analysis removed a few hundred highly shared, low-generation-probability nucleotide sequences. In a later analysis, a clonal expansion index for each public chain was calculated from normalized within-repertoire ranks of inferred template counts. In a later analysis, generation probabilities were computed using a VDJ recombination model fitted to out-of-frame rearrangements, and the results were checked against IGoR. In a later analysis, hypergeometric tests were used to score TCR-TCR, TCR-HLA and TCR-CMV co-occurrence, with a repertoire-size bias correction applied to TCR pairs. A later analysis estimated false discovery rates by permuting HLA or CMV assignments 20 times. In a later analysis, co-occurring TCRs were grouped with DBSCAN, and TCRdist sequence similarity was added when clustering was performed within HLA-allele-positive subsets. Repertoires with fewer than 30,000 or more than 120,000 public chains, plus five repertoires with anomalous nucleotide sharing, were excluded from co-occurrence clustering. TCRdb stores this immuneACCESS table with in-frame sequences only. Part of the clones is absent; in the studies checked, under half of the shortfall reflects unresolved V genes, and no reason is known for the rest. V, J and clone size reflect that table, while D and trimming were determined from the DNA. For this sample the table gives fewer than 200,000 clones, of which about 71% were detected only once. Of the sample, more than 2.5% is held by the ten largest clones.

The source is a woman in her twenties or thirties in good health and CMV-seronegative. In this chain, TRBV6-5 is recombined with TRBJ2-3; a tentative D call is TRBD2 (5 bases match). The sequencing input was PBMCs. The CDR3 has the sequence CASRNGGTDTQYF. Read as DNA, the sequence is TGTGCCAGCAGAAACGGGGGCACAGATACGCAGTATTTT.